The 23 T cell receptor beta chains in this list originate from one sample, sequenced in a study of cytomegalovirus exposure and HLA in healthy donors. This PCR relied on a set of 60 Vbeta primers and 13 Jbeta primers. Repertoires were generated with immunoSEQ multiplex PCR, while TCRdb's copy carries only in-frame clones and drops some. The table records some 52,000 clones, approximately 70% of them present only once. Input material: PBMCs. The receptors stem from a woman between 45 and 60 years old in good health and CMV-seronegative.

This clone was recorded only once. This chain joins TRBV27 and TRBJ2-1, with D tentatively TRBD2 (5 bases). Trimming removed 4 bases at V and 0 bases at J, with 7 bases between. CDR1 MNHEY and CDR2 SMNVEV come from the germline V gene (reference sequence). The CDR3 has 14 residues. CDR3 protein: CASSSGDSYNEQFF. Written as DNA, the CDR3 is TGTGCCAGCAGTTCCGGGGACTCCTACAATGAGCAGTTCTTC.

Only one count was recorded for this clone. CDR3: CASSTRGSSTDTQYF. CDR3 coding DNA: TGTGCCAGCAGTACAAGGGGTTCTAGCACAGATACGCAGTATTTT. V gene TRBV7-9 combines with J gene TRBJ2-3, with D perhaps matching TRBD1 (5 bases). The CDR3 is 15 amino acids. CDR1 and CDR2 from the germline V gene are SEHNR and FQNEAQ (reference sequence). Trimming left V 6 bases short and J 0 bases short, with 13 bases between.

J is TRBJ1-4 and V is TRBV7-9; D might be TRBD1 (6 bases). Trimming took off 2 bases at V and 5 bases at J, with 12 bases between the two ends. Germline assignment: CDR1 SEHNR and CDR2 FQNEAQ (reference sequence). The CDR3 has 15 amino acids. CDR3 DNA sequence: TGTGCCAGCAGCTTATTGGGGCAGGGGAATGAAAAACTGTTTTTT. Protein sequence: CASSLLGQGNEKLFF.

The chain uses TRBV5-1 and TRBJ1-2, with no clear D. Looked up from germline, CDR1 is SGHRS and CDR2 is YFSETQ. Trimming cost V 3 bases and J 6 bases, with 15 bases left between them. CDR3 size: 14 residues. In nucleotides, the CDR3 is TGCGCCAGCAGCTCCCGTGGAGAAGCAGATGGCTACACCTTC. This sequence encodes CASSSRGEADGYTF. The entire variable domain, with the rest obtained from reference TRBV5-1 and TRBJ1-2, is as follows: KAGVTQTPRYLIKTRGQQVTLSCSPISGHRSVSWYQQTPGQGLQFLFEYFSETQRNKGNFPGRFSGRQFSNSRSEMNVSTLELGDSALYLCASSSRGEADGYTFGSGTRLTVV.

This sequence joins TRBV19 and TRBJ2-3, with D possibly matching TRBD2 (6 bases). V was trimmed by 1 base and J by 1 base, leaving 12 bases between them. The CDR3 extends over 16 amino acids. The germline gives CDR1 LNHDA, CDR2 SQIVND (reference sequence). The chain's CDR3 is CASSIVPRGRTDTQYF. The CDR3 coding sequence is TGTGCCAGTAGTATAGTCCCGCGGGGACGCACAGATACGCAGTATTTT.

This sequence joins TRBV28 and TRBJ1-1; 10 bases are shared with TRBD1. The CDR3 runs to 17 residues. V lost 4 bases, J lost 1 base, and 9 bases stayed unmatched. CDR1 and CDR2 (germline): MDHEN, SYDVKM. CDR3 in amino acids: CASSSTTGGVGNTEAFF. In nucleotides, the CDR3 is TGTGCCAGCAGTTCTACGACAGGGGGCGTAGGGAACACTGAAGCTTTCTTT.

This clone has a handful of counts. This chain uses TRBV7-9 with TRBJ1-2, with D perhaps matching TRBD1 (6 bases). Trimming stripped 2 bases from V and 4 bases from J, with 8 bases between. The CDR3 has 13 residues. Germline CDR1 is SEHNR and CDR2 is FQNEAQ (reference sequence). CDR3 region: CASSLQGIYGYTF. The CDR3 DNA follows: TGTGCCAGCAGCTTACAGGGGATCTATGGCTACACCTTC.

This clone was detected only a few times. The J gene is TRBJ1-1, the V gene TRBV6-5, with D perhaps matching TRBD1 (5 bases). The V end was cut by 2 bases, the J end by 9 bases, with 13 bases between. The CDR3 has 13 amino acids. Germline CDR1 and CDR2: MNHEY and SVGAGI. Here the CDR3 reads CASSYRRGEKAFF. The CDR3 DNA follows: TGTGCCAGCAGTTACAGGAGGGGAGAGAAAGCTTTCTTT.

V and J are TRBV7-9 and TRBJ1-2, with 10 bases lining up with TRBD1. The CDR3 totals 15 residues. Germline CDR1 reads SEHNR; CDR2 reads FQNEAQ (reference sequence). V lost 2 bases, J lost 7 bases, and 7 bases stayed unmatched. The CDR3 region is CASSLLTGGAGGYTF. CDR3 nucleotides: TGTGCCAGCAGCTTATTGACAGGGGGCGCAGGTGGCTACACCTTC.

For the CDR3, the DNA is TGCGCCAGCAGCGGGTATGGCAGGGAGAACACTGAAGCTTTCTTT. This translates into CASSGYGRENTEAFF. The chain is built from TRBV5-1 and TRBJ1-1; possible D gene TRBD1, 5 bases. This CDR3 is 15 amino acids long. V lost 4 bases and J 1 base, leaving 14 bases between the germline ends. Germline V gene sequence: CDR1 SGHRS, CDR2 YFSETQ.

This sequence joins TRBV6-1 and TRBJ2-2; tentative D call: TRBD2 (5 bases). Germline CDR1 and CDR2: MNHNS and SASEGT. Deletions cut 1 base from V and 6 bases from J, with 6 bases between. The CDR3 contains 13 residues. CDR3: CASSEVGAGELFF. In DNA form, the CDR3 reads TGTGCCAGCAGTGAAGTCGGGGCCGGGGAGCTGTTTTTT.

This clone has a handful of counts. Other DNA sequences within the sample encode an identical CDR3. The J gene is TRBJ2-7, the V gene TRBV13, with D perhaps matching TRBD2 (6 bases). Germline assignment: CDR1 PRHDT and CDR2 FYEKMQ (reference sequence). The CDR3 is made up of 16 amino acids. V lost 5 bases and J 4 bases, leaving 21 bases between the germline ends. The CDR3 DNA sequence: TGTGCCAGCAGCCCCCCCGGGAGCCGGAGTGGTTACGAGCAGTACTTC. Translation gives CASSPPGSRSGYEQYF. Full variable domain (missing parts from reference TRBV13 and TRBJ2-7): AAGVIQSPRHLIKEKRETATLKCYPIPRHDTVYWYQQGPGQDPQFLISFYEKMQSDKGSIPDRFSAQQFSDYHSELNMSSLELGDSALYFCASSPPGSRSGYEQYFGPGTRLTVT.

CDR3 sequence (DNA): TGTGCCAGCAGTTACTCGATGGGGGCTAACACCGGGGAGCTGTTTTTT. It translates to CASSYSMGANTGELFF. The J gene is TRBJ2-2, the V gene TRBV6-5, with D possibly being TRBD1 (6 bases). The CDR3 consists of 16 residues. V dropped 0 bases and J dropped 2 bases, with 10 bases sitting between them. Germline V CDR1 and CDR2: MNHEY, SVGAGI.

V usage is TRBV28 and J usage is TRBJ2-6; D is unclear. This CDR3 spans 15 amino acids. Trimming shortened V by 5 bases and J by 4 bases, and 12 bases separated the two germline ends. The V gene's germline CDR1 is MDHEN and CDR2 SYDVKM. The CDR3 DNA reads as TGTGCCAGCAGTCCCGGCTGGGCAGGGGCCAACGTCCTGACTTTC. It translates to CASSPGWAGANVLTF.

The CDR3 DNA reads as TGTGCCACCAGCAGAGAGGGGGCGGACTACAATGAGCAGTTCTTC. Protein product: CATSREGADYNEQFF. The chain links TRBV15 to TRBJ2-1, with D tentatively TRBD1 (6 bases). The V end lost 0 bases, the J end lost 3 bases, and 9 bases lay between the germline ends. Germline V gene sequence: CDR1 LNHNV, CDR2 YYDKDF (reference sequence). This CDR3 is built from 15 residues.

This clone was picked up a small number of times. This chain links TRBV5-1 with TRBJ1-4; tentatively, D is TRBD1 (6 bases). V lost 0 bases to trimming and J lost 5 bases, with 8 bases between them. Germline assignment: CDR1 SGHRS and CDR2 YFSETQ. This CDR3 region has 14 residues. Here the CDR3 reads CASSLDQGNEKLFF. The CDR3 region has the DNA TGCGCCAGCAGCTTGGACCAGGGGAATGAAAAACTGTTTTTT.

This chain links TRBV19 with TRBJ2-3, with TRBD2 matching 8 bases. Germline V lookup: CDR1 LNHDA, CDR2 SQIVND (reference sequence). Losses at the gene ends were 3 bases for V and 6 bases for J; bases not matched to a gene: 5. The CDR3 totals 14 residues. The CDR3 bases are TGTGCCAGTAGTATCGGGGGGGGTAGTGATACGCAGTATTTT. It specifies CASSIGGGSDTQYF.

V gene TRBV29-1 combines with J gene TRBJ1-1, with D perhaps TRBD1 (5 bases). The CDR3 contains 14 residues. The germline V gene encodes CDR1 SQVTM and CDR2 ANQGSEA. V was trimmed by 6 bases and J by 6 bases, leaving 20 bases between them. The CDR3 DNA sequence: TGCAGCGTCCGAGTCCCTGACAGACCGGCTGAAGCTTTCTTT. Translation: CSVRVPDRPAEAFF. The whole variable domain, remainder taken from reference TRBV29-1 and TRBJ1-1, is SAVISQKPSRDICQRGTSLTIQCQVDSQVTMMFWYRQQPGQSLTLIATANQGSEATYESGFVIDKFPISRPNLTFSTLTVSNMSPEDSSIYLCSVRVPDRPAEAFFGQGTRLTVV.

The chain links TRBV7-9 to TRBJ1-1; D unclear. CDR1 and CDR2 from the germline V gene are SEHNR and FQNEAQ (reference sequence). V was pared by 2 bases and J by 0 bases, with 10 bases between. The CDR3 spans 15 residues. The CDR3: CASSLTPRVNTEAFF. The CDR3 DNA sequence: TGTGCCAGCAGCTTAACTCCTCGGGTGAACACTGAAGCTTTCTTT.

This chain connects TRBV30 to TRBJ1-4; TRBD1 aligns across 8 bases. From germline, CDR1 is GTSNPN and CDR2 SVGIG (reference sequence). This CDR3 has 14 residues. J gave up 7 bases and V 5 bases, and 9 bases lay outside the gene matches. For the CDR3, the DNA is TGTGCCTGGGTGACAGGGGAAGATGGTGAAAAACTGTTTTTT. Its protein is CAWVTGEDGEKLFF.

The J gene is TRBJ1-1, the V gene TRBV7-9, with 8 bases fitting TRBD1. The CDR3 covers 14 residues. The germline CDR1 and CDR2 sequences are SEHNR and FQNEAQ (reference sequence). J gave up 6 bases and V 10 bases, and 13 bases lay outside the gene matches. As DNA, the CDR3 is TGTGCCACCGAGACCTGGACAGGGAGCTCTGAAGCTTTCTTT. It is translated as CATETWTGSSEAFF.

The chain has TRBV6-4 and TRBJ2-1, with 7 bases identical to TRBD2. The CDR3 extends over 16 amino acids. The J segment lost 3 bases and the V segment lost 2 bases, leaving 7 bases of the junction unmatched. Looked up from germline, CDR1 is MRHNA and CDR2 is SNTAGT. DNA for the CDR3: TGTGCCAGCAGTGACACAGGTCTAGCGGACTACAATGAGCAGTTCTTC. This sequence encodes CASSDTGLADYNEQFF.

J is TRBJ2-7 and V is TRBV6-1, with 7 bases aligning to TRBD1. Trimming cost V 4 bases and J 5 bases; bases outside gene matches: 17. Germline-derived CDR1 and CDR2 are MNHNS and SASEGT. The CDR3 contains 17 residues. The DNA for the CDR3 is TGTGCCAGCAGTGCCAGAACAGGGGACCTACCTCGAAACGAGCAGTACTTC. Its translation is CASSARTGDLPRNEQYF.